A single sample is the source of the 2 T cell receptor beta chains below, sequenced in a study of blood T cell repertoires in COVID-19. The table came from immunoSEQ multiplex PCR; TCRdb's copy has only in-frame clones and leaves some out. The table shows about 37,000 clones, with 70% to 90% occurring only once. Sequencing was done on a sample of peripheral blood. These receptors all come from a man between 60 and 70 years old with active COVID-19.

Comments on this clone: This same CDR3 is encoded by further DNA sequences in the sample. The chain's CDR3 is CASSGQGNTEAFF. The CDR3 DNA reads as TGTGCCAGCAGCGGACAGGGGAACACTGAAGCTTTCTTT. V and J are TRBV2 and TRBJ1-1, with 8 bases matching TRBD1. Germline-derived CDR1 and CDR2 are SNHLY and FYNNEI. V trimming: 6 bases; J trimming: 1 base; junction bases outside the gene matches: 1. The CDR3 is 13 residues long.

The gene calls are TRBV2 and TRBJ2-7; D remains ambiguous. V lost 4 bases to trimming and J lost 2 bases, with 3 bases between them. Looked up from germline, CDR1 is SNHLY and CDR2 is FYNNEI. The CDR3 length is 11 residues. The CDR3 nucleotides are TGTGCCAGCAGTGCCACCTACGAGCAGTACTTC. This gives the protein CASSATYEQYF.